The 31 T cell receptor beta chains in this list originate from one sample, sequenced in a study of post-analysis software for immune sequencing data. Antigens of these TCRs are unknown. Points from the study as a whole: In patients, about five TRBV segments were more frequent than in controls, with TRBV5-6, TRBV5-1 and TRBV20-1 among them.

Libraries were made from TCR beta cDNA, and they carried unique molecular identifiers. MiXCR, run by TCRdb on the PCR reads, gives a single entry per CDR3 protein. Here the sample spans roughly 800,000 distinct CDR3 sequences, just under 30% being singletons. Sequences were obtained from blood. These receptors were collected from a girl aged 5-17 years with multiple sclerosis.

This clonotype was observed a handful of times. The chain employs TRBV6-5 and TRBJ1-5; D perhaps matches TRBD1 (6 bases). CDR1 MNHEY and CDR2 SVGAGI come from the germline V gene. The V gene lost 5 bases and the J gene lost 4 bases, with 9 bases spanning the gap. The CDR3 loop spans 13 amino acids. The CDR3 sequence: CASSRQVNQPQHF. The CDR3 DNA reads TGTGCCAGCAGTCGACAGGTTAATCAGCCCCAGCATTTT.

This clonotype was counted ten times or more. This chain links TRBV10-2 with TRBJ1-1; a weak D match, TRBD1 (6 bases). V was clipped by 6 bases and J by 1 base, with 12 bases between them. There are 14 residues in the CDR3. From germline, CDR1 is WSHSY and CDR2 SAAADI. In DNA, the CDR3 is TGCGCCAGCAGCGGAAGCAGGGGGAACACTGAAGCTTTCTTT. Its translation: CASSGSRGNTEAFF.

The chain uses TRBV4-1 and TRBJ1-2; no clear D gene. From germline, CDR1 is MGHRA and CDR2 YSYEKL. The CDR3 contains 14 residues. Deletions cut 0 bases from V and 10 bases from J, with 15 bases between. CDR3 residues: CASSQDLPRHDYTF. For the CDR3, the DNA is TGCGCCAGCAGCCAAGATCTCCCCAGACATGACTACACCTTC.

This clonotype appeared once. The J gene is TRBJ1-5, the V gene TRBV28; perhaps TRBD1 as D (5 bases). Germline loops: CDR1 MDHEN, CDR2 SYDVKM. V was cut by 7 bases and J by 4 bases, with 20 bases left in between. There are 16 residues in the CDR3. CDR3 sequence reads: CASTHPWGFGNQPQHF. The CDR3 nucleotides read TGTGCCAGCACGCACCCCTGGGGGTTTGGAAATCAGCCCCAGCATTTT.

The chain carries TRBV30 and TRBJ2-4; no definite D call. The DNA end lines up better with TRBJ2-7; the J call may be wrong. Germline V gives CDR1 GTSNPN, CDR2 SVGIG (reference sequence). This CDR3 is built from 12 residues. CDR3 bases: TGTGCCTGGAGTGTAGAAGCTCGCGAGCAGTACTTC. Translating gives CAWSVEAREQYF.

This rearrangement joins TRBV20-1 to TRBJ2-6; maybe TRBD1 (6 bases). Germline V lookup: CDR1 DFQATT, CDR2 SNEGSKA (reference sequence). The V and J ends lost 4 bases and 0 bases respectively, with 19 bases between them. The CDR3 is 18 residues long. The CDR3: CSATGLRGKNSGANVLTF. The CDR3 nucleotides read TGCAGTGCTACAGGACTCAGGGGAAAGAACTCTGGGGCCAACGTCCTGACTTTC.

V usage is TRBV10-2 and J usage is TRBJ2-7, with no clear D. The CDR3 totals 16 residues. Trimming stripped 3 bases from V and 0 bases from J, with 15 bases between. Germline CDR1 is WSHSY and CDR2 is SAAADI. Written as DNA, the CDR3 is TGCGCCAGCAGTGACCTTCGAACAGCAAGCTCCTACGAGCAGTACTTC. This gives the protein CASSDLRTASSYEQYF.

The chain couples TRBV20-1 to TRBJ1-6; D is undetermined. Trimming removed 3 bases from V and 1 base from J, with 13 bases in between. The CDR3 has 16 residues. Germline loops: CDR1 DFQATT, CDR2 SNEGSKA (reference sequence). CDR3 nucleotides: TGCAGTGCTAGTAGTCGGTTGGAATCCTATAATTCACCCCTCCACTTT. Its translation: CSASSRLESYNSPLHF.

In its sample, this clonotype was seen a few times. The chain uses TRBV12-3 or TRBV12-4 and TRBJ2-3; D not resolved. The CDR3 has 14 residues. Trimming took off 3 bases at V and 6 bases at J, with 13 bases between the two ends. CDR3 DNA: TGTGCCAGCAGTTTTCTTGGTTTGGCGGATACGCAGTATTTT. Translating gives CASSFLGLADTQYF.

This chain connects TRBV7-8 to TRBJ2-5, with D perhaps matching TRBD1 (5 bases). The V gene's germline CDR1 is SGHVS and CDR2 FQNEAQ. The CDR3 contains 17 residues. Trimming removed 2 bases from V and 11 bases from J, with 27 bases in between. Written as DNA, the CDR3 is TGTGCCAGCAGCTTACCCGGACAAAAAGAGACCTACAATGAGCAGTACTTC. This encodes CASSLPGQKETYNEQYF.

The V call is TRBV20-1, the J call TRBJ2-3, with D uncertain. With 6 bases removed from V and 11 bases from J, the gap between germline ends came to 6 bases. CDR1 DFQATT and CDR2 SNEGSKA come from the germline V gene (reference sequence). This CDR3 comprises 8 residues. For the CDR3, the DNA is TGCAGTGCAGACATGCAGTATTTT. Amino acid sequence: CSADMQYF.

This rearrangement joins TRBV3-1 to TRBJ1-4, with D tentatively TRBD1 (6 bases). V lost 3 bases, J lost 11 bases, and 25 bases lay in between. The CDR3 length is 17 residues. Germline CDR1 LGHDT, CDR2 YNNKEL (reference sequence). CDR3 residues: CASSHLWGGASMRKLFF. The CDR3 coding sequence is TGTGCCAGCAGCCACTTGTGGGGGGGGGCTTCAATGAGGAAACTGTTTTTT.

The gene calls are TRBV10-2 and TRBJ2-1; TRBD2 matches 9 bases. The germline V gene encodes CDR1 WSHSY and CDR2 SAAADI. The CDR3 totals 17 residues. V lost 9 bases and J lost 4; bases outside the gene matches: 16. CDR3 amino acids: CASTDLLAGVGYNEQFF. The CDR3 DNA follows: TGCGCCAGTACTGACCTTTTAGCGGGAGTGGGATACAATGAGCAGTTCTTC.

In this sample, this clonotype turned up a few times. The chain is built from TRBV5-5 and TRBJ2-5; possibly TRBD1 for D (6 bases). Germline loops: CDR1 SGHKS, CDR2 YYEKEE (reference sequence). The CDR3 is 14 residues long. V was pared by 5 bases and J by 2 bases, with 13 bases between. Written as DNA, the CDR3 is TGTGCCAGCAGGACTATCACAGGGCAAGAGACCCAGTACTTC. It specifies CASRTITGQETQYF.

In its sample, this clonotype was seen a few times. The chain carries TRBV5-1 and TRBJ2-3, with D maybe TRBD2 (6 bases). Germline V gene sequence: CDR1 SGHRS, CDR2 YFSETQ. This CDR3 has 15 amino acids. The ends were cut back, 0 bases at V and 1 base at J, with 9 bases in the middle. The CDR3 spells CASSLEWGGTDTQYF. The DNA of the CDR3 is TGCGCCAGCAGCTTGGAATGGGGGGGCACAGATACGCAGTATTTT.

Note on this clonotype: One end of the junction varies from germline; a read error may be responsible. J is TRBJ2-3 and V is TRBV7-6; no reliable D call. The CDR3 loop spans 15 amino acids. CDR1 is SGHVS and CDR2 is FNYEAQ in the germline V gene. The CDR3 bases are TGTACCAGCAGCCCCAGCCGCCTTAGCACAGATACGCAGTATTTT. It yields the protein CTSSPSRLSTDTQYF.

This clonotype has a handful of counts. The chain combines TRBV6-5 with TRBJ1-1; TRBD1 might be the D (6 bases). There are 14 residues in the CDR3. Between the trimmed V and J ends, which lost 7 bases and 0 bases, there was a span of 12 bases. Germline CDR1 reads MNHEY; CDR2 reads SVGAGI. The CDR3 sequence: CASNVRGLNTEAFF. CDR3 nucleotide sequence: TGTGCCAGCAACGTCCGGGGGCTGAACACTGAAGCTTTCTTT.

For the CDR3, the DNA is TGTGCCAGCAGCCGTACTGTAGCGGGAAGCAACAATGAGCAGTTCTTC. Translating gives CASSRTVAGSNNEQFF. The V call is TRBV5-4, the J call TRBJ2-1, with 8 bases matching TRBD2. Trimming cost V 4 bases and J 5 bases; bases outside gene matches: 11. In germline, CDR1 is SGHNT, CDR2 YYREEE (reference sequence). The CDR3 spans 16 residues.

The chain combines TRBV7-2 with TRBJ2-7, with D unresolved. This CDR3 has 11 residues. In germline, CDR1 is SGHTA, CDR2 FQGNSA. V lost 5 bases and J 5 bases, leaving 7 bases between the germline ends. The CDR3 reads CASSAANEQYF. CDR3 DNA: TGTGCCAGCAGCGCCGCCAACGAGCAGTACTTC. The whole variable domain, remainder taken from reference TRBV7-2 and TRBJ2-7, is GAGVSQSPSNKVTEKGKDVELRCDPISGHTALYWYRQSLGQGLEFLIYFQGNSAPDKSGLPSDRFSAERTGGSVSTLTIQRTQQEDSAVYLCASSAANEQYFGPGTRLTVT.

This clonotype was counted a few times. The J gene is TRBJ1-5, the V gene TRBV4-1; 10 bases line up with TRBD1. With 3 bases clipped from V and 4 bases from J, the junction kept 3 bases outside the gene matches. Germline lookup yields CDR1 MGHRA and CDR2 YSYEKL. The CDR3 extends over 15 amino acids. CDR3 region: CASSHSDRGNQPQHF. The CDR3 DNA reads as TGCGCCAGCAGCCATTCGGACAGGGGGAATCAGCCCCAGCATTTT.

This clonotype was observed a handful of times. The V and J genes are TRBV5-1 and TRBJ1-1, with TRBD1 matching 9 bases. The V gene end was trimmed by 3 bases and the J gene end by 5 bases; junction bases not matched to a gene: 5. Germline CDR1 reads SGHRS; CDR2 reads YFSETQ. The CDR3 is made up of 14 amino acids. The CDR3 bases are TGCGCCAGCAGCTGGACAGGGGAATTGACTGAAGCTTTCTTT. As protein: CASSWTGELTEAFF.

The chain has TRBV6-2 or TRBV6-3 and TRBJ2-1; D unclear. CDR1 and CDR2 (germline): MNHEY, SVGEGT. The V and J ends lost 10 bases and 7 bases respectively, with 11 bases between them. The CDR3 is 11 residues long. CDR3 in DNA: TGTGCCACCCTAGAGTGGAATGAGCAGTTCTTC. Protein sequence: CATLEWNEQFF.

This clonotype occurred a few times. This rearrangement joins TRBV10-3 to TRBJ1-4, with D hard to call. Between the trimmed V and J ends, which lost 6 bases and 11 bases, there was a span of 7 bases. CDR1 and CDR2 from the germline V gene are ENHRY and SYGVKD. The CDR3 is 10 residues long. CDR3 loop: CAIRDEKLFF. CDR3 nucleotide sequence: TGTGCCATCAGGGACGAGAAACTGTTTTTT.

This rearrangement joins TRBV29-1 to TRBJ2-7; tentative D call: TRBD1 (6 bases). V was pared by 1 base and J by 3 bases, with 13 bases between. Germline CDR1 is SQVTM and CDR2 is ANQGSEA. The CDR3 has 14 amino acids. The CDR3 DNA is TGCAGCGTTGAAGCCGAGGAGACAGGCTACGAGCAGTACTTC. This gives the protein CSVEAEETGYEQYF.

Of note for this clonotype: One end of the junction does not line up with germline, which may come from a read error. The rearrangement uses TRBV12-3 or TRBV12-4 and TRBJ2-1; 8 nucleotides align to TRBD2. The J call may be incorrect, as the DNA end agrees better with TRBJ2-7. This CDR3 has 15 amino acids. CDR3 DNA sequence: TGTGCCAGCAGTGTAGCGGGGAGCTCCTACAATGAGCAGTACTTC. Protein sequence: CASSVAGSSYNEQYF.

This clonotype was detected only a few times. V is TRBV12-3 or TRBV12-4 and J is TRBJ1-4; D ambiguous. CDR3 size: 13 residues. V lost 0 bases and J lost 4, with 3 bases in between. Here the CDR3 DNA reads TGTGCCAGCAGTTTAGCCAGTAATGAAAAACTGTTTTTT. This encodes CASSLASNEKLFF.

This clonotype was counted at least ten times. This sequence joins TRBV20-1 and TRBJ2-5; 8 bases are shared with TRBD2. Trimming took 6 bases from V and 5 from J; bases not matched to a gene: 8. This CDR3 is 13 amino acids long. Germline CDR1 is DFQATT and CDR2 is SNEGSKA (reference sequence). DNA for the CDR3: TGCAGTGCCCGGGCGGGGGGCCAGGAGACCCAGTACTTC. Translated: CSARAGGQETQYF.

To note about this clonotype: An end of the junction differs from the germline gene, which may be a read error. The chain uses TRBV27 and TRBJ1-5; D perhaps matches TRBD1 (5 bases). CDR1 is MNHEY and CDR2 is SMNVEV in the germline V gene (reference sequence). CDR3 length equals 14 residues. CDR3 nucleotide sequence: TGTGCCGGCAGTTTATGGGGGGGCAATCAGCCCCAGCATTTT. Translation gives CAGSLWGGNQPQHF.

In its sample, this clonotype was seen many times. The V call is TRBV15, the J call TRBJ2-1; 7 bases are a match to TRBD2. V trimming: 3 bases; J trimming: 6 bases; junction bases outside the gene matches: 8. This CDR3 contains 15 residues. In germline, CDR1 is LNHNV, CDR2 YYDKDF (reference sequence). In nucleotides, the CDR3 is TGTGCCACCAGCAGTCACCCCGGGGGGAGCAATGAGCAGTTCTTC. It specifies CATSSHPGGSNEQFF.

This clonotype was detected a few times. The chain has TRBV7-8 and TRBJ2-1; possibly TRBD2 for D (6 bases). The CDR3 runs to 13 residues. Between the trimmed V and J ends, which lost 8 bases and 2 bases, there was a span of 10 bases. The germline CDR1 and CDR2 sequences are SGHVS and FQNEAQ. The CDR3 nucleotides are TGTGCCAGCGGCGGGACCACCTACAATGAGCAGTTCTTC. It specifies CASGGTTYNEQFF. Full variable domain (rest looked up from reference TRBV7-8 and TRBJ2-1): GAGVSQSPRYKVAKRGQDVALRCDPISGHVSLFWYQQALGQGPEFLTYFQNEAQLDKSGLPSDRFFAERPEGSVSTLKIQRTQQEDSAVYLCASGGTTYNEQFFGPGTRLTVL.

V gene TRBV6-5 combines with J gene TRBJ2-2; perhaps TRBD2 as D (6 bases). The CDR3 loop spans 14 amino acids. The ends were cut back, 0 bases at V and 10 bases at J, with 12 bases in the middle. The germline CDR1 and CDR2 sequences are MNHEY and SVGAGI. The CDR3 loop is CASSYSGGSQELFF. Written as DNA, the CDR3 is TGTGCCAGCAGTTACTCTGGAGGGAGTCAGGAGCTGTTTTTT.